Presented here are 5 T cell receptor beta chains from one specimen sequenced in a study of blood T cell repertoires in COVID-19 (dated by TCRdb to the early 2020s). Library construction relied on the immunoSEQ multiplex PCR assay. TCRdb carries this immuneACCESS record with in-frame sequences only. Its versions omit some clonotypes, under half of them owing to an unresolved V gene in the studies checked, with the rest unexplained. Counted in this sample were roughly 20,000 clones; more than 75% of them appeared once. The top ten hold around 10% of the sample. The specimen sequenced was peripheral blood. These receptors originate from a human donor in a cohort sampled during active COVID-19.

The chain recombines TRBV3-1 (or the pseudogene TRBV3-2) with TRBJ1-1, with unresolved D. The CDR3 contains 13 residues. V was trimmed by 0 bases and J by 6 bases, leaving 8 bases between them. The germline CDR1 and CDR2 sequences are LGHDT and YNNKEL (reference sequence). CDR3 coding DNA: TGTGCCAGCAGCCAAGACGGGTGGGCTGAAGCTTTCTTT. Translation gives CASSQDGWAEAFF.

The gene calls are TRBV5-6 and TRBJ2-5; 7 nucleotides align to TRBD1. Per the germline V gene, CDR1 is SGHDT and CDR2 is YYEEEE. The CDR3 length is 13 residues. J was trimmed by 7 bases and V by 3 bases; bases with no gene match: 6. CDR3 amino acids: CASSSTGLGTQYF. The CDR3 DNA is TGTGCCAGCAGCTCGACAGGGTTGGGGACCCAGTACTTC. The full variable domain, its missing parts supplied by reference TRBV5-6 and TRBJ2-5, is DAGVTQSPTHLIKTRGQQVTLRCSPKSGHDTVSWYQQALGQGPQFIFQYYEEEERQRGNFPDRFSGHQFPNYSSELNVNALLLGDSALYLCASSSTGLGTQYFGPGTRLLVL.

The chain couples TRBV7-2 to TRBJ1-3; TRBD1 agrees at 9 bases. CDR3 length equals 15 residues. Germline CDR1 reads SGHTA; CDR2 reads FQGNSA. V lost 6 bases and J lost 10; bases outside the gene matches: 13. The CDR3 DNA follows: TGTGCCAGCAGTGTCCCGGGACAGGGAAGGCGTACCATATATTTT. Protein sequence: CASSVPGQGRRTIYF.

The CDR3 sequence: CASSEFNGELFF. In DNA, the CDR3 is TGTGCCAGCAGTGAATTTAATGGGGAGCTGTTTTTT. The genes are TRBV25-1 and TRBJ2-2; no clear D. Per germline, CDR1 MGHDK and CDR2 SYGVNS. The V end lost 1 base, the J end lost 8 bases, and 5 bases lay between the germline ends. The CDR3 consists of 12 residues.

The V gene is TRBV29-1, the J gene TRBJ2-7; TRBD1 aligns across 7 bases. CDR3 length: 14 amino acids. V lost 3 bases, J lost 5 bases, and 10 bases stayed unmatched. The germline CDR1 and CDR2 sequences are SQVTM and ANQGSEA. CDR3 bases: TGCAGCGTTGATGGATCAGGGGGTCTGGACGAGCAGTACTTC. It translates to CSVDGSGGLDEQYF.